Sequencing of this T cell receptor beta chain was carried out in a study of shared clonotypes between healthy human individuals (dated by TCRdb to 2020 to 2021). Regarding the research as a whole: The cohort included three men and two women between 18 and 49 years of age. Each donor's leukapheresis produced roughly between roughly 0.94 and 9.5 billion PBMCs. Per donor, three plates each were used for CD4 naive and CD4 memory, two for CD8 naive, and one for CD8 memory. To increase sequencing depth and limit assay-specific biases, different laboratories used diverse techniques to prepare libraries and sequence TCR repertoires. To estimate repertoire size and how much clonotypes are shared between individuals, the study performed deep sequencing of blood TCR repertoires from a few healthy adults.

The donors were healthy, HIV-negative adults with no recently reported acute infections or vaccinations. Only Caucasian adults living in Nashville, Tennessee, USA were represented among the donors. CD4+ T cells were enriched through magnetic negative selection, after which naive cells were positively selected on CD45RA and the remaining negative fraction served as the memory subset. Blood was obtained by leukapheresis, after which PBMCs were separated by Ficoll-Histopaque density gradient centrifugation and cryopreserved in liquid nitrogen vapor phase. Analytical flow cytometry was used to check the purity and quantity of every magnetically sorted T cell population. Each sorted fraction had its genomic DNA isolated and then quantified by UV absorbance on a Nanodrop 2000c. Study-wide findings and limitations: Incomplete sequencing was indicated by rarefaction of sorted-subset datasets, despite the large sequencing depth. The genetic and exposure-history diversity represented was limited by the small number of donors. Approximately 5% of naive CD4, around 4% of naive CD8, around 2.3% of memory CD4, and more than 0.35% of memory CD8 clonotypes were shared across four donors. Larger estimated clonotype richness was generally found for naive subsets than for memory subsets. Only blood was sampled, and tissue TCR repertoires likely differ from those in blood. Compared with non-shared clonotypes, the clonotypes found in all four sorted-subset donors had higher generation probabilities. Pairwise subsampling indicated that sequencing depth was expected to affect the degree of clonotype sharing among donors.

TCR CDR3 regions were amplified from genomic DNA by multiplex PCR using the deep immunoSEQ assay. Extracted genomic DNA from each cell subset was distributed evenly across all wells of several immunoSEQ 96-well plates, and each plate was treated as a replicate. Each replicate PCR for sorted subsets received approximately 220 ng genomic DNA, equal to roughly 30,000 T cell genomes. Purified libraries were quantified with a Qubit 3.0 fluorometer, sized on a Bioanalyzer 2100, and re-quantified with the KAPA Library Quantification kit. Each immunoSEQ 96-well plate was sequenced on its own single-read 150-cycle Illumina NextSeq 550 flow cell. As for the authors' bioinformatics: Because the immunoSEQ output included only junctional sequences and no quality scores, the filtering could not be the same as the filtering used for full-length reads. Sequences were annotated with PyIR, a Python wrapper for IgBLAST v1.9, using IMGT germline references to assign V/J genes and CDR3. Reads with weak V/J assignments (E-value above 1e-6), missing CDR3, stop codons, out-of-frame junctions, or ambiguous translated residues were removed. V3J clonotypes were defined as sequences sharing an identical inferred V gene, J gene, and CDR3 amino acid sequence. Percentage overlap between repertoires was computed as shared unique clonotypes divided by the size of the smaller repertoire. Three approaches were used to assess repertoire richness: RTK rarefaction, the Chao1 estimator, and Recon v2.1 estimates of unobserved clonotypes. For all TCRbeta clonotypes obtained by the gDNA method from a handful of donors, generation probabilities were computed with OLGA. TCRdb took over this immuneACCESS table, retaining in-frame rearrangements with V and J assigned. Such tables are incomplete; in checked studies, under half of the missing clones stem from an unresolved V gene, and the remainder is unexplained. V, J and clone size are taken as reported in that table, and D and trimming were inferred from the DNA itself. In this sample the table shows approximately 980,000 clones, 70% to 85% of which occur a single time. Roughly 1.5% of the sample is taken by the ten largest.

Turning to this clone: The clone's antigen remains unknown. One base away there is no much larger clone; base qualities are not given.

Material for sequencing was memory CD4+ T cells sorted from blood. What this sample's cell subset or site label stands for: CD45RA-negative fraction. The origin of this receptor is a man between 18 and 35 years old in good health.

The CDR3 corresponds to CSVVADRTSYEQYF. In nucleotides, the sequence is TGCAGCGTTGTCGCGGACAGGACCTCCTACGAGCAGTACTTC. The chain is encoded by TRBV29-1 joined to TRBJ2-7, with 7 junctional bases fitting TRBD1. Its CDR3 holds 14 amino acids, cysteine through phenylalanine. CDR3 DNA is the only sequence kept; it has 42 bases, read in frame from the first base. Clipping removes 4 bases from V and 0 bases from J, with 6 as the unmatched junction base count. The germline V gene supplies CDR1 SQVTM and CDR2 ANQGSEA.